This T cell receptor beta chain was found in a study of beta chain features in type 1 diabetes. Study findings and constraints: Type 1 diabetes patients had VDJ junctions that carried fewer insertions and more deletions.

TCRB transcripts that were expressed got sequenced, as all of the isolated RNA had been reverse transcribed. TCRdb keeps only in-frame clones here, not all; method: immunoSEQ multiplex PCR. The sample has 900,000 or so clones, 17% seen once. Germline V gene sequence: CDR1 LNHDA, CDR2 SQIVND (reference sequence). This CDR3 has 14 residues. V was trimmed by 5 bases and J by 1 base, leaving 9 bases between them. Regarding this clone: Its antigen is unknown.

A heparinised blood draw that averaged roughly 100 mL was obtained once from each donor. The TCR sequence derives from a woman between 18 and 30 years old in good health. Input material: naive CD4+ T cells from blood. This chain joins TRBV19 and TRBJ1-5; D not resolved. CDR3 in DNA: TGTGCCAGTAGTGGCCTGTGGAGCAATCAGCCCCAGCATTTT. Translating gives CASSGLWSNQPQHF.